This TCR beta chain emerged from a study of shared clonotypes between healthy human individuals. Here immunoSEQ multiplex PCR was the method, and the copy in TCRdb shows in-frame clones only, minus some. The data hold approximately 2.3 million clones, with just over 90% observed a single time. This CDR3 region has 14 residues. Germline CDR1 reads SEHNR; CDR2 reads FQNEAQ (reference sequence). Trimming pared 4 bases from V and 4 bases from J, leaving 14 bases between. The source is a man younger than 35 in good health. Some clones in this sample may be carry-over from other donors' samples. Sequencing was carried out using naive CD4+ T cells from PBMCs. Subset here: CD45RA+ positively selected. The V gene is TRBV7-9, the J gene TRBJ2-7; the D gene could be TRBD1 or TRBD2 (5 bases each). This CDR3 is CASSWGTGPYEQYF. CDR3 DNA: TGTGCCAGCAGCTGGGGGACCGGGCCTTACGAGCAGTACTTC.